A single sample is the source of the 27 T cell receptor beta chains below, sequenced in a study of cytomegalovirus exposure and HLA in healthy donors. The PCR employed 60 Vbeta primers together with 13 Jbeta primers. Sequenced by immunoSEQ multiplex PCR; TCRdb stores in-frame clones only, minus some. The sample consists of more than 140,000 clones, about 80% of them appearing once. Sequenced material: PBMCs. Every receptor here comes from a male donor in good health and CMV-seronegative.

The chain combines TRBV19 with TRBJ1-2, with D unclear. The germline V gene encodes CDR1 LNHDA and CDR2 SQIVND (reference sequence). The CDR3 is made up of 15 amino acids. Trimming left V 5 bases short and J 8 bases short, with 21 bases between. CDR3 sequence: CASSVPGMSSLGYTF. In DNA form, the CDR3 reads TGTGCCAGTAGTGTCCCGGGGATGAGCAGCTTGGGCTACACCTTC. The full variable domain, rest sourced from reference TRBV19 and TRBJ1-2, is DGGITQSPKYLFRKEGQNVTLSCEQNLNHDAMYWYRQDPGQGLRLIYYSQIVNDFQKGDIAEGYSVSREKKESFPLTVTSAQKNPTAFYLCASSVPGMSSLGYTFGSGTRLTVV.

The rearrangement links TRBV6-5 to TRBJ2-4; no reliable D call. Germline V gene data show CDR1 as MNHEY and CDR2 as SVGAGI. The CDR3 has 16 residues. With 2 bases removed from V and 0 bases from J, the gap between germline ends came to 11 bases. The CDR3 is CASSYDFALAKNIQYF. The DNA of the CDR3 is TGTGCCAGCAGTTACGACTTCGCTCTAGCCAAAAACATTCAGTACTTC.

The rearrangement uses TRBV10-3 and TRBJ1-1; tentative D call: TRBD1 (5 bases). This CDR3 is 13 amino acids long. Deletions cut 0 bases from V and 10 bases from J, with 12 bases between. Germline values: CDR1 ENHRY, CDR2 SYGVKD. CDR3 DNA: TGTGCCATCAGTGAGTCGACAGCGGAGGGAGCTTTCTTT. This gives the protein CAISESTAEGAFF.

V gene TRBV23-1 combines with J gene TRBJ2-7, with 13 bases aligning to TRBD2. TRBV23-1 is flagged as an ORF with uncertain function. This CDR3 has 16 amino acids. V shed 4 bases and J 2 bases; nucleotides not matched to a gene: 5. The CDR3 sequence: CASSPGLAGETYEQYF. CDR3 coding DNA: TGCGCCAGCAGTCCAGGACTAGCGGGAGAAACCTACGAGCAGTACTTC.

The genes are TRBV5-1 and TRBJ2-7; TRBD1 aligns across 11 bases. The CDR3 runs to 13 residues. Unmatched junction bases numbered 2, after V lost 5 bases and J lost 4 bases. CDR1 and CDR2 (germline): SGHRS, YFSETQ. Written as DNA, the CDR3 is TGCGCCAGCAGGGGACAGGGGGAATACGAGCAGTACTTC. The encoded protein is CASRGQGEYEQYF.

The count of this clone is one. The rearrangement joins TRBV11-2 to TRBJ1-1; D is perhaps TRBD1 (5 bases). The CDR3 consists of 13 residues. Trimming pared 6 bases from V and 6 bases from J, leaving 14 bases between. The germline gives CDR1 SGHAT, CDR2 FQNNGV. The CDR3 bases are TGTGCCAGCAGACACGCCGCGGGGGCTGAAGCTTTCTTT. Translation gives CASRHAAGAEAFF.

The gene calls are TRBV5-1 and TRBJ2-7; 11 positions agree with TRBD1. Looked up from germline, CDR1 is SGHRS and CDR2 is YFSETQ. Germline trimming cut 0 bases from V and 6 bases from J; bases unmatched to any gene: 11. This CDR3 is 17 amino acids long. DNA for the CDR3: TGCGCCAGCAGCTTGGCTTTAGGGGGACAGGGGGGGATCGAGCAGTACTTC. Translating gives CASSLALGGQGGIEQYF.

This chain links TRBV5-1 with TRBJ1-1, with 7 nucleotides matching TRBD1. The CDR3 contains 14 residues. V lost 6 bases to trimming and J lost 2 bases; unmatched junction nucleotides: 7. CDR1 and CDR2 from the germline V gene are SGHRS and YFSETQ. In DNA form, the CDR3 reads TGCGCCAGCACCGAACAGGGGACAAACACTGAAGCTTTCTTT. Translating it yields CASTEQGTNTEAFF. Full variable domain (remainder filled in from reference TRBV5-1 and TRBJ1-1): KAGVTQTPRYLIKTRGQQVTLSCSPISGHRSVSWYQQTPGQGLQFLFEYFSETQRNKGNFPGRFSGRQFSNSRSEMNVSTLELGDSALYLCASTEQGTNTEAFFGQGTRLTVV.

In its sample, this clone was seen once. This sequence joins TRBV2 and TRBJ1-1; D might be TRBD1 (6 bases). Germline assignment: CDR1 SNHLY and CDR2 FYNNEI. V was clipped by 8 bases and J by 1 base, with 14 bases between them. The CDR3 is 14 amino acids. The CDR3, as DNA: TGTGCCAGCGGCACCAGGGGTCAGAACACTGAAGCTTTCTTT. This gives the protein CASGTRGQNTEAFF.

V usage is TRBV13 and J usage is TRBJ2-7; 7 bases match TRBD2. Trimming at V came to 1 base and at J to 2 bases, leaving 5 bases not matched to a gene. CDR1 is PRHDT and CDR2 is FYEKMQ in the germline V gene (reference sequence). The CDR3 is 15 amino acids. The CDR3 loop reads CASSLVSGGTYEQYF. DNA for the CDR3: TGTGCCAGCAGCTTAGTATCGGGGGGAACCTACGAGCAGTACTTC.

The chain uses TRBV5-4 and TRBJ2-7; TRBD2 matches at 8 bases. The CDR3 is 15 residues long. Germline CDR1 is SGHNT and CDR2 is YYREEE (reference sequence). Germline trimming cut 4 bases from V and 0 bases from J; bases unmatched to any gene: 6. As DNA, the CDR3 is TGTGCCAGCAGCCCGAGCAGCGGGAGCTCCTACGAGCAGTACTTC. Encoded protein: CASSPSSGSSYEQYF. Variable domain in full (rest from reference TRBV5-4 and TRBJ2-7): ETGVTQSPTHLIKTRGQQVTLRCSSQSGHNTVSWYQQALGQGPQFIFQYYREEENGRGNFPPRFSGLQFPNYSSELNVNALELDDSALYLCASSPSSGSSYEQYFGPGTRLTVT.

The genes are TRBV30 and TRBJ1-5; the match to TRBD1 covers 7 bases. Germline lookup yields CDR1 GTSNPN and CDR2 SVGIG (reference sequence). This CDR3 spans 12 amino acids. V shed 5 bases and J 5 bases; nucleotides not matched to a gene: 3. This CDR3 reads CAWDRAHQPQHF. The CDR3 DNA reads as TGTGCCTGGGACAGGGCACATCAGCCCCAGCATTTT.

This clone was detected a few times. The chain recombines TRBV5-1 with TRBJ1-4; D possibly corresponds to TRBD1 (6 bases). The V gene's germline CDR1 is SGHRS and CDR2 YFSETQ. The CDR3 is 13 residues long. Trimming took off 0 bases at V and 11 bases at J, with 11 bases between the two ends. The CDR3 here is CASSLEQGGKLFF. CDR3 sequence (DNA): TGCGCCAGCAGCTTGGAACAGGGAGGGAAACTGTTTTTT.

The CDR3 sequence is CASRQSSYNEQFF. The CDR3 DNA is TGTGCCAGTCGACAGAGCTCCTACAATGAGCAGTTCTTC. This chain uses TRBV2 with TRBJ2-1; D may be TRBD1 (5 bases). The CDR3 length is 13 residues. Between the trimmed V and J ends, which lost 9 bases and 0 bases, there was a span of 9 bases. Germline V gene data show CDR1 as SNHLY and CDR2 as FYNNEI.

V usage is TRBV10-3 and J usage is TRBJ2-3; 9 bases fit TRBD2. Looked up from germline, CDR1 is ENHRY and CDR2 is SYGVKD. Trimming cost V 4 bases and J 3 bases; bases outside gene matches: 5. CDR3 length equals 15 residues. This CDR3 reads CAISVGGRATDTQYF. The CDR3 DNA reads as TGTGCCATCAGTGTGGGCGGGAGGGCGACAGATACGCAGTATTTT.

This chain joins TRBV2 and TRBJ1-3; TRBD1 is a possible D gene (6 bases). Trimming removed 2 bases at V and 6 bases at J, with 23 bases between. This CDR3 region has 18 residues. The germline gives CDR1 SNHLY, CDR2 FYNNEI. The CDR3 reads CASSEPLGGAASQNTIYF. The CDR3 bases are TGTGCCAGCAGTGAACCTCTTGGGGGGGCGGCTTCTCAAAACACCATATATTTT.

The chain uses TRBV19 and TRBJ1-2; unclear D gene. The CDR3 runs 12 residues. Germline V lookup: CDR1 LNHDA, CDR2 SQIVND (reference sequence). The V end lost 10 bases, the J end lost 1 base, and 10 bases lay between the germline ends. The CDR3 loop reads CAITADNYGYTF. The CDR3 DNA reads TGTGCCATCACGGCGGATAACTATGGCTACACCTTC.

V usage is TRBV9 and J usage is TRBJ1-1, with 8 bases identical to TRBD1. The V gene end was trimmed by 4 bases and the J gene end by 0 bases; junction bases not matched to a gene: 8. The CDR3 is 16 amino acids. Germline CDR1 and CDR2: SGDLS and YYNGEE. The CDR3 loop is CASSPRTGTLNTEAFF. Here the CDR3 DNA reads TGTGCCAGCAGCCCCCGGACAGGGACCTTGAACACTGAAGCTTTCTTT.

The chain carries TRBV6-1 and TRBJ1-1; D remains unclear. Trimming shortened V by 3 bases and J by 0 bases, and 5 bases separated the two germline ends. The CDR3 runs 13 residues. Germline V gene lookup returns CDR1 MNHNS and CDR2 SASEGT. The CDR3 is CASSETMNTEAFF. CDR3 bases: TGTGCCAGCAGTGAGACAATGAACACTGAAGCTTTCTTT.

This clone was counted a few times. CDR3 loop: CASSDTNRDNQPQHF. The DNA of the CDR3 is TGTGCCAGCAGTGATACGAACAGAGACAATCAGCCCCAGCATTTT. This chain connects TRBV6-1 to TRBJ1-5; D unclear. The V end lost 3 bases, the J end lost 3 bases, and 12 bases lay between the germline ends. The CDR3 covers 15 residues. Germline lookup yields CDR1 MNHNS and CDR2 SASEGT.

V usage is TRBV5-6 and J usage is TRBJ2-7, with 10 bases identical to TRBD2. Trimming removed 4 bases from V and 6 bases from J; junction bases left unmatched: 10. The CDR3 contains 15 residues. The germline gives CDR1 SGHDT, CDR2 YYEEEE. CDR3 bases: TGTGCCAGCAGCCTCTCGGCACTAGCGGGACGCGAGCAGTACTTC. This encodes CASSLSALAGREQYF.

This chain connects TRBV29-1 to TRBJ2-3; D is uncertain. This CDR3 spans 13 amino acids. Per germline, CDR1 SQVTM and CDR2 ANQGSEA. The CDR3 region is CSSVPYSSDTQYF. The CDR3 nucleotides are TGCAGTTCTGTGCCGTATAGCTCAGATACGCAGTATTTT.

The gene calls are TRBV11-1 and TRBJ2-5, with D tentatively TRBD1 (5 bases). The V gene lost 3 bases and the J gene lost 5 bases, with 13 bases spanning the gap. CDR1 is SGHAT and CDR2 is FQDESV in the germline V gene (reference sequence). This CDR3 is built from 14 residues. CDR3 in amino acids: CASSLRTNGETQYF. As DNA, the CDR3 is TGTGCCAGCAGCTTGAGGACAAATGGGGAGACCCAGTACTTC.

This chain joins TRBV19 and TRBJ2-7; D perhaps matches TRBD2 (6 bases). CDR3 length: 13 amino acids. V was trimmed by 7 bases and J by 4 bases, leaving 14 bases between them. Germline V CDR1 and CDR2: LNHDA, SQIVND (reference sequence). The CDR3 nucleotides are TGTGCCAGTACCCCGGGACTTGGGTACGAGCAGTACTTC. Translation gives CASTPGLGYEQYF.

In DNA, the CDR3 is TGTGCCAGCAGTGAGGATAGCAGCTCGTACAATGAGCAGTTCTTC. Amino acids: CASSEDSSSYNEQFF. The rearrangement joins TRBV6-1 to TRBJ2-1; D ambiguous. CDR1 and CDR2 from the germline V gene are MNHNS and SASEGT. Deletions cut 3 bases from V and 4 bases from J, with 13 bases between. This CDR3 has 15 residues.

The genes are TRBV5-3 and TRBJ2-5; 8 bases are shared with TRBD2. TRBV5-3 is classed as an ORF, of uncertain function. The CDR3 totals 17 residues. Germline trimming cut 1 base from V and 5 bases from J; bases unmatched to any gene: 13. The CDR3 reads CARSLWPGPAGDETQYF. CDR3 DNA sequence: TGTGCCAGAAGCTTGTGGCCGGGCCCAGCGGGGGATGAGACCCAGTACTTC.

This chain links TRBV9 with TRBJ2-1; 7 positions agree with TRBD1. V lost 4 bases to trimming and J lost 2 bases; unmatched junction nucleotides: 6. Germline V gene lookup returns CDR1 SGDLS and CDR2 YYNGEE. This CDR3 comprises 15 residues. CDR3 DNA: TGTGCCAGCAGCCCACGGGACAGACCCTACAATGAGCAGTTCTTC. Protein sequence: CASSPRDRPYNEQFF.